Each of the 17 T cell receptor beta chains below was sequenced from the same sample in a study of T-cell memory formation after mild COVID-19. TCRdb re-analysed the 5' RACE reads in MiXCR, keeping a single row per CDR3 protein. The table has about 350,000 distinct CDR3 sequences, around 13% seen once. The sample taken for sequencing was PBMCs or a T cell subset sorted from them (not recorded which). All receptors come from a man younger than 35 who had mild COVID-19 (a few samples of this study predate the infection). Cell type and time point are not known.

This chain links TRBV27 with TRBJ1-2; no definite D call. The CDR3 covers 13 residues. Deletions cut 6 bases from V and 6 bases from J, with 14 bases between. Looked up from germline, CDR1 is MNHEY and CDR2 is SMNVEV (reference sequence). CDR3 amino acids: CASRPLGLDGYTF. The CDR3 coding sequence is TGTGCCAGCAGGCCCTTAGGGTTAGATGGCTACACCTTC.

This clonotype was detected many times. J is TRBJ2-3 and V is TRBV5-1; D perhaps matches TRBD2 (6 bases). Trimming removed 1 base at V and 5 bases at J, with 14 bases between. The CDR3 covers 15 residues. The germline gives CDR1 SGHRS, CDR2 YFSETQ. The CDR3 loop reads CASSLLGQGGDTQYF. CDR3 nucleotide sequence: TGCGCCAGCAGCTTGCTAGGGCAGGGAGGAGATACGCAGTATTTT.

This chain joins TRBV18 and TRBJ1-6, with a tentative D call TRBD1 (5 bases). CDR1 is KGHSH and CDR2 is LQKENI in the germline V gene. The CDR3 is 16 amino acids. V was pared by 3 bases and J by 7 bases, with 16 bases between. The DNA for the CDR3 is TGTGCCAGCTCACCTACTACCGGGGCTACAAATTCACCCCTCCACTTT. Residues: CASSPTTGATNSPLHF.

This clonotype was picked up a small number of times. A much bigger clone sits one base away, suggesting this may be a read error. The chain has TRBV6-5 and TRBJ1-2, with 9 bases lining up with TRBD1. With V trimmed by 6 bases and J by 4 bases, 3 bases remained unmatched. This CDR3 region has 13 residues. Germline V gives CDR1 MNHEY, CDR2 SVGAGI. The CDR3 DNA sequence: TGTGCCAGCAGATTGACAGGGGGCTATGGCTACACCTTC. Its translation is CASRLTGGYGYTF.

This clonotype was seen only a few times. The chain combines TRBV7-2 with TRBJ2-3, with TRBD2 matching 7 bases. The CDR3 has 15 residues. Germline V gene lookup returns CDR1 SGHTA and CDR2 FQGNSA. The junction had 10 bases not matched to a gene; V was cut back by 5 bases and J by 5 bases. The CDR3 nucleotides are TGTGCCAGCAGCACTCAAGCGGGGCAGGGAGATACGCAGTATTTT. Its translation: CASSTQAGQGDTQYF.

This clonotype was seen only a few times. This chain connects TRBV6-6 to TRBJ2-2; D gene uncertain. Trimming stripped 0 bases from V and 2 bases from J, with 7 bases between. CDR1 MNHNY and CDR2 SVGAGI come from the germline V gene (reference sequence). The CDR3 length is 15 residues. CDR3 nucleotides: TGTGCCAGCAGTTACTCCGGCAGAAACACCGGGGAGCTGTTTTTT. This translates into CASSYSGRNTGELFF.

CDR3 protein: CASRLGLAGGYEQYV. The CDR3, as DNA: TGTGCAAGTCGCTTGGGGCTCGCGGGGGGCTACGAGCAGTACGTC. This chain joins TRBV12-2 and TRBJ2-7; TRBD2, as called in the table, went unchecked against the DNA. TRBV12-2 is noted as a pseudogene. The CDR3 extends over 15 amino acids.

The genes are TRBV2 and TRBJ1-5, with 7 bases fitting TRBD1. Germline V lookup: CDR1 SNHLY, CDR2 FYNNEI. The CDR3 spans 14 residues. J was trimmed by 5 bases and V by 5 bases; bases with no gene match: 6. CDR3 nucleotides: TGTGCCAGCAGTAGTGACAGGGCTGATCAGCCCCAGCATTTT. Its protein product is CASSSDRADQPQHF. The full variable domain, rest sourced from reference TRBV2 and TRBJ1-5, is EPEVTQTPSHQVTQMGQEVILRCVPISNHLYFYWYRQILGQKVEFLVSFYNNEISEKSEIFDDQFSVERPDGSNFTLKIRSTKLEDSAMYFCASSSDRADQPQHFGDGTRLSIL.

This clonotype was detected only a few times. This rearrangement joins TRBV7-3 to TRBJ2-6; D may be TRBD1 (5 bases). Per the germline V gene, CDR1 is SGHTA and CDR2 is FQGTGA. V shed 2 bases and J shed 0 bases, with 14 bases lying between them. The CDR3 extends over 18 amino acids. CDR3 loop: CASSLWVGASSGANVLTF. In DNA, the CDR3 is TGTGCCAGCAGCTTATGGGTAGGGGCGAGCTCTGGGGCCAACGTCCTGACTTTC.

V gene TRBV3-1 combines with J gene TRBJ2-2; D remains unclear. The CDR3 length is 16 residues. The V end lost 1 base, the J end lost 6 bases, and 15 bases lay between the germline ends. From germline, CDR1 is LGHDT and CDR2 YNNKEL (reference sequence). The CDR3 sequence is CASSQGGDPGAGELFF. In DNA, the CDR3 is TGTGCCAGCAGCCAAGGAGGAGACCCGGGCGCCGGGGAGCTGTTTTTT.

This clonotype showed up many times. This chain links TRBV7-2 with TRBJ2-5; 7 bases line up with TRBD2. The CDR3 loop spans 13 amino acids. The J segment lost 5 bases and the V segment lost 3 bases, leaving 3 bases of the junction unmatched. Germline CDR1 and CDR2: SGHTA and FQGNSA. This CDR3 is CASSFGDYETQYF. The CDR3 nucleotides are TGTGCCAGCAGCTTCGGGGACTACGAGACCCAGTACTTC.

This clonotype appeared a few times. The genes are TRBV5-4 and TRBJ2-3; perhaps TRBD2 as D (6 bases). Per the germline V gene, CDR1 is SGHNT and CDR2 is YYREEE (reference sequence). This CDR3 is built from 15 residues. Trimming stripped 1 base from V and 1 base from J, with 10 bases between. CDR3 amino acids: CASSLTGTGTDTQYF. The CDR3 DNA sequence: TGTGCCAGCAGCTTGACCGGGACTGGCACAGATACGCAGTATTTT.

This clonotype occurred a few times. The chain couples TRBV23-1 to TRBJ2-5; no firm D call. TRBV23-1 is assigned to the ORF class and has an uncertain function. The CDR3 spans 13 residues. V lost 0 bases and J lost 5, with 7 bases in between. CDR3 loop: CASSQSWRETQYF. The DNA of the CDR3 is TGCGCCAGCAGTCAATCGTGGCGGGAGACCCAGTACTTC.

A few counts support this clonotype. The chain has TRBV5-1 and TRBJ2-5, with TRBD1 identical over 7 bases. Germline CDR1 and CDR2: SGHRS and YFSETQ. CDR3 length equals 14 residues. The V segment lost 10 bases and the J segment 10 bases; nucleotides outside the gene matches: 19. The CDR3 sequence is CASQDRSAGGGQYF. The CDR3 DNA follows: TGCGCCTCCCAGGACAGGTCGGCGGGTGGTGGCCAGTACTTC.

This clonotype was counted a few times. The CDR3 here is CASSKTGGRGPGELFF. The CDR3 nucleotides read TGTGCCAGCAGCAAAACAGGGGGCAGGGGACCCGGGGAGCTGTTTTTT. This sequence joins TRBV7-3 and TRBJ2-2, with TRBD1 identical over 9 bases. The CDR3 length is 16 residues. V gave up 5 bases and J gave up 6 bases; unmatched junction bases: 10. Germline lookup yields CDR1 SGHTA and CDR2 FQGTGA.

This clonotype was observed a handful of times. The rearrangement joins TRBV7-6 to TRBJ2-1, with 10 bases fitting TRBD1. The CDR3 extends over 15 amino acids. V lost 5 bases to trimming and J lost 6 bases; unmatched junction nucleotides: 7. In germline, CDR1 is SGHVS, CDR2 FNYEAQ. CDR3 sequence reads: CASSRQGATGNEQFF. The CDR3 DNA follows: TGTGCCAGCAGCCGACAGGGGGCAACGGGCAATGAGCAGTTCTTC.

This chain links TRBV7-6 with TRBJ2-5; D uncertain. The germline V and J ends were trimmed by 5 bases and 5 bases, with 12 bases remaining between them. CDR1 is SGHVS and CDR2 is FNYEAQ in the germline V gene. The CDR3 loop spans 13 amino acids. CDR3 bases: TGTGCCAGCAGCGTTAGTATTTCGGAGACCCAGTACTTC. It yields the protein CASSVSISETQYF.